What follows are 20 T cell receptor beta chains derived from one specimen sequenced in a study of cytomegalovirus exposure and HLA in healthy donors. PCR was performed using 60 Vbeta and 13 Jbeta primers. Measured with immunoSEQ multiplex PCR; TCRdb has only the in-frame clones, and not every one. The sample consists of 150,000 to 200,000 clones, around 75% of them appearing once. Sequencing was carried out using PBMCs. Receptor source: a male donor in good health and CMV-seropositive.

J is TRBJ2-1 and V is TRBV11-2, with D tentatively TRBD2 (5 bases). Germline CDR1 reads SGHAT; CDR2 reads FQNNGV. The CDR3 consists of 14 residues. V lost 6 bases and J 9 bases, leaving 18 bases between the germline ends. The CDR3 here is CASSPTASGGEQFF. CDR3 nucleotides: TGTGCCAGCAGTCCAACGGCAAGCGGCGGTGAGCAGTTCTTC. Looking up the rest from reference TRBV11-2 and TRBJ2-1 gives the full variable domain: EAGVAQSPRYKIIEKRQSVAFWCNPISGHATLYWYQQILGQGPKLLIQFQNNGVVDDSQLPKDRFSAERLKGVDSTLKIQPAKLEDSAVYLCASSPTASGGEQFFGPGTRLTVL.

The chain uses TRBV27 and TRBJ2-3; 8 nucleotides line up with TRBD2. CDR1 MNHEY and CDR2 SMNVEV come from the germline V gene (reference sequence). The CDR3 extends over 16 amino acids. J gave up 0 bases and V 5 bases, and 7 bases lay outside the gene matches. CDR3 amino acids: CASSIPGGVSTDTQYF. The CDR3 nucleotides are TGTGCCAGCAGTATTCCGGGGGGGGTTAGCACAGATACGCAGTATTTT.

The rearrangement uses TRBV10-3 and TRBJ2-3; 14 nucleotides match TRBD2. The trim removed 6 bases at V and 1 base at J, leaving 3 bases unmatched. The CDR3 has 16 amino acids. Per germline, CDR1 ENHRY and CDR2 SYGVKD. CDR3 region: CAIRPGLAGGTDTQYF. CDR3 DNA sequence: TGTGCCATCAGGCCGGGACTAGCGGGGGGCACAGATACGCAGTATTTT.

The sample holds a few counts of this clone. The rearrangement joins TRBV14 to TRBJ1-1; no definite D call. The CDR3 length is 13 residues. Trimming removed 1 base from V and 3 bases from J, with 6 bases in between. Germline lookup yields CDR1 SGHDN and CDR2 FVKESK. The CDR3 is CASSQGRYTEAFF. CDR3 sequence (DNA): TGTGCCAGCAGCCAAGGGAGGTACACTGAAGCTTTCTTT.

The chain has TRBV7-3 and TRBJ1-2; 9 positions match TRBD1. This CDR3 region has 15 residues. The germline CDR1 and CDR2 sequences are SGHTA and FQGTGA. V was pared by 0 bases and J by 5 bases, with 4 bases of the junction left unmatched. The CDR3 protein is CASSLTTGGRYGYTF. CDR3 bases: TGTGCCAGCAGCTTAACAACAGGGGGCCGGTATGGCTACACCTTC.

The rearrangement joins TRBV6-5 to TRBJ1-4; D gene uncertain. CDR1 is MNHEY, CDR2 SVGAGI, per germline. The CDR3 covers 14 residues. The V end lost 8 bases, the J end lost 7 bases, and 17 bases lay between the germline ends. The CDR3 sequence is CASGSGGIGEKLFF. The CDR3 DNA reads TGTGCCAGCGGGTCGGGAGGGATCGGTGAAAAACTGTTTTTT.

The V gene is TRBV18, the J gene TRBJ2-5; TRBD1 matches 7 bases. This CDR3 spans 15 amino acids. Unmatched junction bases numbered 5, after V lost 2 bases and J lost 2 bases. The germline CDR1 and CDR2 sequences are KGHSH and LQKENI. CDR3 protein: CASSPGTAIQETQYF. CDR3 sequence (DNA): TGTGCCAGCTCACCAGGGACAGCGATACAAGAGACCCAGTACTTC.

On this clone: The junction shows a germline mismatch at one end, possibly a read error. The rearrangement links TRBV7-9 to TRBJ2-7; TRBD1 matches at 10 bases. This CDR3 comprises 15 residues. Germline loops: CDR1 SEHNR, CDR2 FQNEAQ (reference sequence). The CDR3 DNA reads as TGTTCCAGCAGTTCTCCGGGACAGGGGTTTAACGAGCAGTACTTC. Protein product: CSSSSPGQGFNEQYF.

This clone occurred a few times. This sequence joins TRBV19 and TRBJ2-3; possible D gene TRBD2, 6 bases. V gave up 5 bases and J gave up 3 bases, with 18 bases separating them. This CDR3 contains 16 residues. Germline values: CDR1 LNHDA, CDR2 SQIVND (reference sequence). The CDR3 sequence is CASSSTMEGWTDTQYF. The CDR3 nucleotides are TGTGCCAGTAGTTCCACGATGGAGGGGTGGACAGATACGCAGTATTTT.

This chain joins TRBV6-6 and TRBJ1-1; D is undetermined. The CDR3 covers 11 residues. The V end lost 2 bases, the J end lost 5 bases, and 3 bases lay between the germline ends. Germline assignment: CDR1 MNHNY and CDR2 SVGAGI (reference sequence). The CDR3 is CASSYETEAFF. In DNA, the CDR3 is TGTGCCAGCAGTTACGAGACTGAAGCTTTCTTT.

The chain combines TRBV5-5 with TRBJ1-2; the D gene is possibly TRBD1 (5 bases). The CDR3 length is 13 residues. Looked up from germline, CDR1 is SGHKS and CDR2 is YYEKEE (reference sequence). V gave up 4 bases and J gave up 2 bases, with 9 bases separating them. CDR3 region: CASSQGTNYGYTF. CDR3 nucleotides: TGTGCCAGCAGCCAGGGTACGAACTATGGCTACACCTTC.

The chain recombines TRBV15 with TRBJ2-7, with TRBD1 matching 11 bases. Germline assignment: CDR1 LNHNV and CDR2 YYDKDF (reference sequence). Trimming took 7 bases from V and 4 from J; bases not matched to a gene: 6. CDR3 length: 14 amino acids. The CDR3 spells CATTRDRGDYEQYF. The CDR3 DNA sequence: TGTGCCACCACGAGGGACAGGGGGGATTACGAGCAGTACTTC.

This clone appeared a single time. V usage is TRBV7-2 and J usage is TRBJ2-5; D uncertain. The CDR3 is made up of 14 amino acids. Trimming removed 1 base at V and 11 bases at J, with 17 bases between. Germline V gives CDR1 SGHTA, CDR2 FQGNSA. The CDR3 DNA sequence: TGTGCCAGCAGCTTAGTCTCGACTGACGCTGAGCAGTACTTC. It specifies CASSLVSTDAEQYF.

The chain links TRBV5-6 to TRBJ1-2, with D unresolved. Trimming pared 4 bases from V and 0 bases from J, leaving 16 bases between. CDR1 SGHDT and CDR2 YYEEEE come from the germline V gene. The CDR3 consists of 16 residues. The CDR3 DNA sequence: TGTGCCAGCAGCCCGCTCGAGACAAAAGCTAACTATGGCTACACCTTC. Its translation: CASSPLETKANYGYTF.

The chain uses TRBV7-2 and TRBJ2-3; D uncertain. Germline V CDR1 and CDR2: SGHTA, FQGNSA. The CDR3 contains 15 residues. The ends were cut back, 1 base at V and 0 bases at J, with 8 bases in the middle. This CDR3 reads CASSLGLPSTDTQYF. In DNA, the CDR3 is TGTGCCAGCAGCTTAGGACTGCCCAGCACAGATACGCAGTATTTT. The entire variable domain, with the rest obtained from reference TRBV7-2 and TRBJ2-3, is as follows: GAGVSQSPSNKVTEKGKDVELRCDPISGHTALYWYRQSLGQGLEFLIYFQGNSAPDKSGLPSDRFSAERTGGSVSTLTIQRTQQEDSAVYLCASSLGLPSTDTQYFGPGTRLTVL.

V gene TRBV7-9 combines with J gene TRBJ1-2, with TRBD1 matching 8 bases. The CDR3 runs to 14 residues. Germline assignment: CDR1 SEHNR and CDR2 FQNEAQ (reference sequence). The V segment lost 5 bases and the J segment 5 bases; nucleotides outside the gene matches: 7. The CDR3 protein is CASSETGAWYGYTF. CDR3 DNA: TGTGCCAGCAGCGAGACAGGGGCTTGGTATGGCTACACCTTC.

This chain joins TRBV14 and TRBJ2-1; D possibly corresponds to TRBD2 (6 bases). Germline assignment: CDR1 SGHDN and CDR2 FVKESK. CDR3 length equals 17 residues. Deletions cut 3 bases from V and 1 base from J, with 16 bases between. CDR3 sequence: CASSHEGGTFSYNEQFF. CDR3 coding DNA: TGTGCCAGCAGCCATGAAGGCGGGACGTTTTCCTACAATGAGCAGTTCTTC.

The rearrangement links TRBV6-5 to TRBJ1-5; D call uncertain. In germline, CDR1 is MNHEY, CDR2 SVGAGI. The length of the CDR3 is 13 residues. The V and J ends lost 0 bases and 5 bases respectively, with 5 bases between them. The CDR3 sequence: CASSYSPDQPQHF. The CDR3 DNA reads as TGTGCCAGCAGTTACTCCCCGGATCAGCCCCAGCATTTT.

The rearrangement links TRBV27 to TRBJ2-1; tentative D call: TRBD2 (6 bases). Trimming shortened V by 5 bases and J by 5 bases, and 19 bases separated the two germline ends. Germline values: CDR1 MNHEY, CDR2 SMNVEV (reference sequence). CDR3 length: 16 amino acids. CDR3 DNA sequence: TGTGCCAGCAGTATAATCCCGGGAGTTGGTCACAATGAGCAGTTCTTC. Translating it yields CASSIIPGVGHNEQFF.

The gene calls are TRBV4-2 and TRBJ2-7; 14 positions agree with TRBD2. The CDR3 runs to 17 residues. After removal of 1 base from V and 5 bases from J, the junction contained 7 bases not matched to a gene. The germline gives CDR1 LGHNA, CDR2 YNFKEQ. CDR3 DNA sequence: TGTGCCAGCAGCCAAGGACTAGCGGGAGGGCCAGGCCACGAGCAGTACTTC. Protein product: CASSQGLAGGPGHEQYF.